This TCR beta chain appears in the sequencing data of a study of T cell responses to AZD1222 COVID-19 vaccine. Study observations and caveats: Regions 160-218 and 743-854 dominated among vaccine-associated CD4 TCRs spanning spike. Among the donors, most were white British and more were female, and clonal diversity was possibly underestimated. Only a handful of AZD1222 recipients were seropositive at baseline. Only after the peak T cell response were repertoires sampled.

A remark on this clone: Its antigen is undetermined.

The assay was immunoSEQ multiplex PCR, and TCRdb's table has in-frame clones only and misses some. This sample has around 140,000 clones, with 89% found just once. Germline V gene lookup returns CDR1 SNHLY and CDR2 FYNNEI. Trimming took 8 bases from V and 2 from J; bases not matched to a gene: 9. The CDR3 loop spans 15 amino acids. The material was peripheral blood, obtained on day 0 of AZD1222 vaccination. This chain connects TRBV2 to TRBJ2-1; the match to TRBD1 covers 7 bases. This receptor was obtained from an adult in good health. CDR3 sequence reads: CASLKGGATYNEQFF. DNA for the CDR3: TGTGCCAGCCTCAAAGGGGGCGCCACCTACAATGAGCAGTTCTTC.